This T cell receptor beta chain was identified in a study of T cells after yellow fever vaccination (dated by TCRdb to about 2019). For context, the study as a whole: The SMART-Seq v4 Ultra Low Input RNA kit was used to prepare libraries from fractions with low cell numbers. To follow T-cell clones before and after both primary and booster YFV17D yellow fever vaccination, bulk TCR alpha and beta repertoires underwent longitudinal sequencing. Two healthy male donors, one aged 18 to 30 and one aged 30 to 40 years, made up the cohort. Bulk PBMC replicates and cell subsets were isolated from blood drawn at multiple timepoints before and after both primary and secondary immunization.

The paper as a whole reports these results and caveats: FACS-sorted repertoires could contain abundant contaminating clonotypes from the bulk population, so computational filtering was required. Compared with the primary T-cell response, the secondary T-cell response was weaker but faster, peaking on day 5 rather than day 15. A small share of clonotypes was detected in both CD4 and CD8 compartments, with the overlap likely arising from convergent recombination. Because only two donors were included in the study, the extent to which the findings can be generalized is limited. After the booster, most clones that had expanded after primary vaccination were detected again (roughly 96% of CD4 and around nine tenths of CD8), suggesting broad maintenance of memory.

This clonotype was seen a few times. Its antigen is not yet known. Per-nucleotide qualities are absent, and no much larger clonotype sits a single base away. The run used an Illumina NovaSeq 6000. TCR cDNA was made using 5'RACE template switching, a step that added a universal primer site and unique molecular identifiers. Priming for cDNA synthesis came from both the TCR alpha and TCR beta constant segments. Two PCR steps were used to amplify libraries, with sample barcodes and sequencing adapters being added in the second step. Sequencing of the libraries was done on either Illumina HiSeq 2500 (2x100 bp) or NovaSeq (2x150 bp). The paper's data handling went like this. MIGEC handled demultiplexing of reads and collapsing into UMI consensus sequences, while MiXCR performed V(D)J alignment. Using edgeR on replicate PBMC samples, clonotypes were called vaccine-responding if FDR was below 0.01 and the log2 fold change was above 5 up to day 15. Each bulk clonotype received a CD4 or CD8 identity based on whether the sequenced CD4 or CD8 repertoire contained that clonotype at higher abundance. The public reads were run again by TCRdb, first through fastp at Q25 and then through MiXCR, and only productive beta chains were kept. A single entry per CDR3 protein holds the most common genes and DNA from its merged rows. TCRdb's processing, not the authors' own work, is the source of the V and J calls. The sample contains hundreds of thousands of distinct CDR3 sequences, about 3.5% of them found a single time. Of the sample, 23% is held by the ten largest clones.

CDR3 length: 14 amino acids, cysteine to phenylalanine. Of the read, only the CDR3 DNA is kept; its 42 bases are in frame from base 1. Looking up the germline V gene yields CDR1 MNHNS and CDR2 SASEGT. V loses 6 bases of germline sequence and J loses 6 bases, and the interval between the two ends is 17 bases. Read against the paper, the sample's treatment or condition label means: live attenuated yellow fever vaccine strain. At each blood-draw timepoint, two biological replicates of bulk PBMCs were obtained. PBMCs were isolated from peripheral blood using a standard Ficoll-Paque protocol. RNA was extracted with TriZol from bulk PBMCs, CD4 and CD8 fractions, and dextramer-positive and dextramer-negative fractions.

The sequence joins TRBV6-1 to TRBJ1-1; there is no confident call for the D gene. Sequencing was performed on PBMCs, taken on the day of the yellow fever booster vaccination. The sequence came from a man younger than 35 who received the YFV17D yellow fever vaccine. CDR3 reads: CASRETGLGAEAFF. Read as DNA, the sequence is TGTGCCAGCAGGGAAACGGGCCTTGGGGCTGAAGCTTTCTTT.